This T cell receptor (beta chain) was captured by sequencing in a study of shared clonotypes between healthy human individuals. Per germline, CDR1 SQVTM and CDR2 ANQGSEA. Losses at the gene ends were 7 bases for V and 2 bases for J; bases not matched to a gene: 6. This CDR3 has 14 residues. Deep was the level used in running the assay. The repertoire was sequenced with immunoSEQ multiplex PCR; TCRdb's copy has only in-frame clones and lacks some. The table shows some 2,500,000 clones, with 80% to 95% occurring only once. The donor cohort consisted entirely of Caucasian adults residing in Nashville, Tennessee. A note on this clone: Antigen unknown.

Study-wide points: Sorted-subset samples were not fully sequenced, rarefaction indicated.

The genes are TRBV29-1 and TRBJ2-2; 8 bases map to TRBD1. The sequence derives from a man aged 18 to 29 in good health. Some clones in this sample may be carry-over from other donors' samples. The sample consisted of naive CD4+ T cells from PBMCs. Subset indicated: CD45RA+ positively selected. CDR3 bases: TGCAGCGCCCAGACAGGGGTCAACACCGGGGAGCTGTTTTTT. Encoded protein: CSAQTGVNTGELFF.